These 27 T cell receptor beta chains share one sample of origin, sequenced in a study of blood T cell repertoires in COVID-19. Some clones are missing from TCRdb's copy, which holds only in-frame ones; the method was immunoSEQ multiplex PCR. The sample has about 190,000 clones, around 80% seen once. Sequenced material: peripheral blood. Receptors originate from a man aged 25-40 years with active or convalescent COVID-19.

The rearrangement joins TRBV3-1 (or the pseudogene TRBV3-2) to TRBJ2-5; D not resolved. In germline, CDR1 is LGHDT, CDR2 YNNKEL (reference sequence). The V end lost 4 bases, the J end lost 1 base, and 13 bases lay between the germline ends. This CDR3 is 15 amino acids long. The chain's CDR3 is CASSRPSEAQETQYF. The CDR3 coding sequence is TGTGCCAGCAGCCGTCCCTCTGAGGCCCAAGAGACCCAGTACTTC.

The chain is built from TRBV5-6 and TRBJ2-7; weak D call: TRBD2 (5 bases). The V gene's germline CDR1 is SGHDT and CDR2 YYEEEE. The CDR3 is 14 residues long. The V gene lost 0 bases and the J gene lost 0 bases, with 7 bases spanning the gap. CDR3 DNA sequence: TGTGCCAGCAGCTTGGTAGCGAGCTCCTACGAGCAGTACTTC. It encodes CASSLVASSYEQYF. Using reference TRBV5-6 and TRBJ2-7 for the parts outside the CDR3, the full variable domain is DAGVTQSPTHLIKTRGQQVTLRCSPKSGHDTVSWYQQALGQGPQFIFQYYEEEERQRGNFPDRFSGHQFPNYSSELNVNALLLGDSALYLCASSLVASSYEQYFGPGTRLTVT.

The genes are TRBV15 and TRBJ1-6; a possible D gene is TRBD1 (5 bases). Trimming removed 0 bases from V and 5 bases from J, with 8 bases in between. Germline V gene data show CDR1 as LNHNV and CDR2 as YYDKDF (reference sequence). The CDR3 sequence is 15 residues long. CDR3 nucleotide sequence: TGTGCCACCAGCAGAGACAGGGTCGATAATTCACCCCTCCACTTT. Protein sequence: CATSRDRVDNSPLHF.

The genes are TRBV28 and TRBJ2-5; no firm D call. V lost 7 bases to trimming and J lost 1 base, with 7 bases between them. Germline CDR1 is MDHEN and CDR2 is SYDVKM. The CDR3 contains 12 residues. CDR3 loop: CASKHGQETQYF. The CDR3 nucleotides are TGTGCCAGCAAGCACGGCCAAGAGACCCAGTACTTC.

The chain uses TRBV5-6 and TRBJ2-1, with D possibly TRBD2 on 6 matching bases. The CDR3 length is 15 residues. Germline V gene sequence: CDR1 SGHDT, CDR2 YYEEEE. V dropped 1 base and J dropped 6 bases, with 14 bases sitting between them. The CDR3 DNA sequence: TGTGCCAGCAGCTTGACGGGAGTTCCCTCCAATGAGCAGTTCTTC. Its protein product is CASSLTGVPSNEQFF.

The chain recombines TRBV7-8 with TRBJ2-1; 11 bases align to TRBD2. The junction had 3 bases not matched to a gene; V was cut back by 8 bases and J by 6 bases. Germline loops: CDR1 SGHVS, CDR2 FQNEAQ. The CDR3 loop spans 13 amino acids. CDR3 loop: CASALAGVNEQFF. In DNA form, the CDR3 reads TGTGCCAGCGCACTAGCGGGGGTCAATGAGCAGTTCTTC.

The chain carries TRBV6-6 and TRBJ2-2; the D gene is possibly TRBD2 (5 bases). Germline CDR1 and CDR2: MNHNY and SVGAGI (reference sequence). The CDR3 sequence is 16 residues long. V was trimmed by 6 bases and J by 6 bases, leaving 20 bases between them. The CDR3 region has the DNA TGTGCCAGCAGATCCCACGGGGTCTTAGGTTCCGGGGAGCTGTTTTTT. Amino acids: CASRSHGVLGSGELFF.

This clone was counted between two and nine times. The chain joins TRBV6-6 to TRBJ2-7, with D unclear. Trimming removed 6 bases at V and 4 bases at J, with 10 bases between. From germline, CDR1 is MNHNY and CDR2 SVGAGI (reference sequence). There are 12 residues in the CDR3. The CDR3 here is CASSRSQYEQYF. DNA for the CDR3: TGTGCCAGCAGCCGATCTCAGTACGAGCAGTACTTC.

This chain links TRBV10-3 with TRBJ1-2; D might be TRBD1 (6 bases). CDR1 ENHRY and CDR2 SYGVKD come from the germline V gene. The CDR3 spans 13 residues. V was clipped by 6 bases and J by 2 bases, with 10 bases between them. The CDR3 protein is CAISLDRNYGYTF. The CDR3 nucleotides are TGTGCCATCAGCCTAGACAGGAACTATGGCTACACCTTC.

The genes are TRBV30 and TRBJ1-1, with no clear D. With 0 bases removed from V and 6 bases from J, the gap between germline ends came to 11 bases. The CDR3 is 13 residues long. Germline V CDR1 and CDR2: GTSNPN, SVGIG (reference sequence). The chain's CDR3 is CAWSVSRESEAFF. DNA of the CDR3: TGTGCCTGGAGTGTATCTCGGGAATCTGAAGCTTTCTTT. Drawing the rest from reference TRBV30 and TRBJ1-1, the complete variable domain is SQTIHQWPATLVQPVGSPLSLECTVEGTSNPNLYWYRQAAGRGLQLLFYSVGIGQISSEVPQNLSASRPQDRQFILSSKKLLLSDSGFYLCAWSVSRESEAFFGQGTRLTVV.

The table lists this clone with a few counts. The chain is built from TRBV19 and TRBJ1-2; 12 bases match TRBD1. Germline V gives CDR1 LNHDA, CDR2 SQIVND (reference sequence). With 3 bases clipped from V and 6 bases from J, the junction kept 8 bases outside the gene matches. The CDR3 length is 16 residues. CDR3 in DNA: TGTGCCAGTAGTATTTTCGGGACAGGGGGCGCGGATGGCTACACCTTC. Amino acids: CASSIFGTGGADGYTF.

The J gene is TRBJ1-4, the V gene TRBV3-1 (or the pseudogene TRBV3-2), with D hard to call. The CDR3 runs to 17 residues. Germline V gene sequence: CDR1 LGHDT, CDR2 YNNKEL (reference sequence). V was shortened by 4 bases and J by 8 bases, with 23 bases between the two germline ends. The CDR3 protein is CASSREFPGNPSEKLFF. The CDR3 bases are TGTGCCAGCAGCCGAGAATTCCCCGGGAATCCTAGCGAAAAACTGTTTTTT.

The chain has TRBV5-1 and TRBJ1-1; possibly TRBD1 for D (6 bases). Germline V CDR1 and CDR2: SGHRS, YFSETQ. CDR3 length: 14 residues. V was cut by 4 bases and J by 2 bases, with 12 bases left in between. In nucleotides, the CDR3 is TGCGCCAGCAGCCGACAGGCGGCTAACACTGAAGCTTTCTTT. It is translated as CASSRQAANTEAFF.

The V gene is TRBV4-1, the J gene TRBJ1-1; 9 bases are a match to TRBD1. CDR1 and CDR2 from the germline V gene are MGHRA and YSYEKL. CDR3 length equals 14 residues. V shed 1 base and J 5 bases; nucleotides not matched to a gene: 2. The CDR3, as DNA: TGCGCCAGCAGCCAAGGACAGGGGGAAACTGAAGCTTTCTTT. As protein: CASSQGQGETEAFF.

The chain has TRBV24-1 and TRBJ2-2; tentative D call: TRBD1 (5 bases). Germline CDR1 and CDR2: KGHDR and SFDVKD. Trimming pared 6 bases from V and 0 bases from J, leaving 10 bases between. The CDR3 covers 15 residues. In nucleotides, the CDR3 is TGTGCCACCAGTCCAGGGCCGACGAACACCGGGGAGCTGTTTTTT. This gives the protein CATSPGPTNTGELFF.

The V gene is TRBV7-6, the J gene TRBJ1-1, with D possibly matching TRBD1 (5 bases). Trimming removed 4 bases from V and 1 base from J, with 7 bases in between. This CDR3 has 13 residues. Germline CDR1 reads SGHVS; CDR2 reads FNYEAQ. For the CDR3, the DNA is TGTGCCAGCAGCTCGACAGAGAACACTGAAGCTTTCTTT. It codes for CASSSTENTEAFF.

This rearrangement joins TRBV7-2 to TRBJ2-7; D uncertain. Trimming removed 5 bases from V and 2 bases from J, with 13 bases in between. CDR1 and CDR2 from the germline V gene are SGHTA and FQGNSA. The CDR3 has 14 residues. CDR3 region: CASSARLVPYEQYF. CDR3 DNA: TGTGCCAGCAGCGCCAGACTCGTACCCTACGAGCAGTACTTC. Looking up the rest from reference TRBV7-2 and TRBJ2-7 gives the full variable domain: GAGVSQSPSNKVTEKGKDVELRCDPISGHTALYWYRQSLGQGLEFLIYFQGNSAPDKSGLPSDRFSAERTGGSVSTLTIQRTQQEDSAVYLCASSARLVPYEQYFGPGTRLTVT.

This clone has just one count. The chain is built from TRBV19 and TRBJ1-4, with D possibly being TRBD1 (6 bases). The ends were cut back, 4 bases at V and 8 bases at J, with 20 bases in the middle. The CDR3 consists of 16 residues. The germline gives CDR1 LNHDA, CDR2 SQIVND (reference sequence). The CDR3 DNA reads as TGTGCCAGTAGTAAAAACAGGGTAGAAGTGAACGAAAAACTGTTTTTT. Protein: CASSKNRVEVNEKLFF.

This clone occurred once. One end of the junction fails to match germline, which may point to a read error. V and J are TRBV7-7 and TRBJ2-5, with 14 positions matching TRBD2. CDR3 size: 17 residues. Per the germline V gene, CDR1 is SSHAT and CDR2 is FNYEAQ (reference sequence). The CDR3 nucleotides are TGTGCTAGCAGCAGGACTAGCGGGGGGCTGGCAGGGGAGACCCAGTACTTC. Translated, it gives CASSRTSGGLAGETQYF.

The V call is TRBV28, the J call TRBJ1-5, with 7 positions matching TRBD1. Germline CDR1 is MDHEN and CDR2 is SYDVKM. This CDR3 comprises 14 residues. V trimming: 5 bases; J trimming: 6 bases; junction bases outside the gene matches: 7. The CDR3 loop reads CASSLPGGRQPQHF. The CDR3 DNA sequence: TGTGCCAGCAGTCTCCCAGGGGGGCGTCAGCCCCAGCATTTT.

The chain recombines TRBV7-9 with TRBJ1-3; the match to TRBD1 covers 7 bases. With 3 bases clipped from V and 5 bases from J, the junction kept 4 bases outside the gene matches. The length of the CDR3 is 14 residues. Germline assignment: CDR1 SEHNR and CDR2 FQNEAQ (reference sequence). CDR3 protein: CASSLRQGRNTIYF. CDR3 bases: TGTGCCAGCAGCTTGCGACAGGGAAGAAACACCATATATTTT.

This sequence joins TRBV6-6 and TRBJ2-7; 9 bases fit TRBD2. The V and J ends lost 7 bases and 0 bases, in that order; junction bases with no gene match: 7. This CDR3 spans 15 amino acids. Germline CDR1 reads MNHNY; CDR2 reads SVGAGI (reference sequence). The CDR3 here is CASTGAGGLSYEQYF. The CDR3 DNA follows: TGTGCCAGCACCGGAGCGGGAGGACTCTCCTACGAGCAGTACTTC.

This chain joins TRBV15 and TRBJ1-6; D is uncertain. This CDR3 has 18 residues. Germline values: CDR1 LNHNV, CDR2 YYDKDF (reference sequence). The V end lost 4 bases, the J end lost 0 bases, and 16 bases lay between the germline ends. CDR3 nucleotide sequence: TGTGCCACCAGCACCGCCGATGGTGGGAGCTCCTATAATTCACCCCTCCACTTT. Its protein product is CATSTADGGSSYNSPLHF.

The chain recombines TRBV7-2 with TRBJ2-7, with D possibly being TRBD1 (5 bases). CDR1 and CDR2 (germline): SGHTA, FQGNSA. This CDR3 comprises 14 residues. V was cut by 5 bases and J by 2 bases, with 13 bases left in between. CDR3 bases: TGTGCCAGCAGCCCGGCCGACAGACCCTACGAGCAGTACTTC. Translating it yields CASSPADRPYEQYF.

This clone was detected only once. The chain joins TRBV19 to TRBJ1-5, with TRBD1 matching 9 bases. Looked up from germline, CDR1 is LNHDA and CDR2 is SQIVND (reference sequence). J lost 3 bases, V lost 7 bases, and 4 bases had no gene match. CDR3 length equals 14 residues. CDR3 residues: CASTRDRVNQPQHF. The CDR3 region has the DNA TGTGCCAGTACCCGGGACAGGGTCAATCAGCCCCAGCATTTT.

The gene calls are TRBV6-2 or TRBV6-3 and TRBJ2-1; weak D call: TRBD2 (5 bases). Germline CDR1 MNHEY, CDR2 SVGEGT. V was pared by 4 bases and J by 0 bases, with 13 bases between. The CDR3 has 16 amino acids. As DNA, the CDR3 is TGTGCCAGCAGTTCATGGACTGCTAGCTCCTACAATGAGCAGTTCTTC. Protein product: CASSSWTASSYNEQFF.

This clone was recorded a few times. The CDR3 protein is CASSQDRGTGQPQHF. The DNA of the CDR3 is TGTGCCAGCAGCCAAGACAGGGGCACAGGACAGCCCCAGCATTTT. This chain connects TRBV3-1 (or the pseudogene TRBV3-2) to TRBJ1-5, with TRBD1 as a possible D gene (6 bases). The CDR3 contains 15 residues. Trimming pared 0 bases from V and 7 bases from J, leaving 13 bases between. Germline CDR1 and CDR2: LGHDT and YNNKEL (reference sequence).